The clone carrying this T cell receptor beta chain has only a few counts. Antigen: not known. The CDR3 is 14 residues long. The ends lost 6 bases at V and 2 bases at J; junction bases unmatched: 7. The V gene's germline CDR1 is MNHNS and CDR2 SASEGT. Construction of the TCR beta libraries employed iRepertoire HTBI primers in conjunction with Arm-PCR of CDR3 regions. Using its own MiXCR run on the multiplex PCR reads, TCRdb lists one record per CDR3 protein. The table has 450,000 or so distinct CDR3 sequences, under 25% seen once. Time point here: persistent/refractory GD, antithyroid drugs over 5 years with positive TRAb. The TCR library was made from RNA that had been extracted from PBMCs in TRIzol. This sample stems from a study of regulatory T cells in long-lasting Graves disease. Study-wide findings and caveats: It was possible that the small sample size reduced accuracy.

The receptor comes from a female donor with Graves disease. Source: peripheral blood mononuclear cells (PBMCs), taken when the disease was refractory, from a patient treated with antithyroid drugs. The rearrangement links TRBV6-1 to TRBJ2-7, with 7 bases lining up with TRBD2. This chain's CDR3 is CASRTSAGTYEQYF. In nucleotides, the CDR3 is TGTGCCAGCAGAACTAGCGCGGGAACCTACGAGCAGTACTTC.